Given below is one T cell receptor beta chain in context. The data were taken from a study of blood T cell repertoires in COVID-19. Study-level information: Donors in the United States, Italy and Spain gave samples during acute or convalescent COVID-19. Sources were T cells, B-cell-depleted T cells, or PBMCs; the material itself was cDNA or gDNA.

Authors' methods: Cell counts per sample came from amplifying reference gene primers. Libraries were prepared by immunoSEQ multiplex PCR; TCRdb keeps only in-frame clonotypes and omits some of them. V and J calls and clone size are given by that table; D and trimming were obtained from the DNA. Of just under 300,000 clones listed, around 87% are singletons. The ends lost 4 bases at V and 2 bases at J; junction bases unmatched: 2. The CDR3 runs to 14 residues. Germline lookup yields CDR1 SGHTA and CDR2 FQGNSA. Specimen: peripheral blood. The TCR comes from a man in his 70s with acute or convalescent COVID-19. This chain links TRBV7-2 with TRBJ2-3, with TRBD2 matching over 8 bases. CDR3 residues: CASSYGGATDTQYF. DNA of the CDR3: TGTGCCAGCAGCTACGGGGGGGCCACAGATACGCAGTATTTT.